This T cell receptor (beta chain) was documented in a study of T cell responses to AZD1222 COVID-19 vaccine. Study at large: Second doses were pooled across both intervals (about 4 or about 12 weeks). Study results and caveats: The study found Spike-specific TCR breadth and depth rose after two AZD1222 doses. No day 14 peak samples; only post-peak repertoires were characterized. There were mostly white British donors and more females than males, and clonal diversity was possibly underestimated.

A word on this clone: Its antigen remains unknown.

This CDR3 has 17 residues. Germline loops: CDR1 LGHDT, CDR2 YNNKEL (reference sequence). Trimming cost V 2 bases and J 1 base, with 17 bases left between them. Using immunoSEQ multiplex PCR, the repertoire was profiled, and TCRdb retains in-frame clones only, with some absent. The profile covers roughly 180,000 clones, with roughly 88% appearing a single time and roughly 0.49% taken by the ten largest. V is TRBV3-1 (or the pseudogene TRBV3-2) and J is TRBJ1-1; a weak D match, TRBD1 (5 bases). The sample in question was peripheral blood, obtained on day 0 of AZD1222 vaccination. The TCR sequence derives from an adult in good health. Here the CDR3 reads CASSQRSGSLGNTEAFF. The CDR3 coding sequence is TGTGCCAGCAGCCAACGATCAGGGAGTTTGGGGAACACTGAAGCTTTCTTT.